Presented here are 21 T cell receptor beta chains from one specimen sequenced in a study of tumor-infiltrating lymphocytes in glioblastoma multiforme. TCRB libraries came from RNA via three nested multiplex PCR rounds. TCRdb re-derived calls from the multiplex PCR reads in MiXCR, one entry per CDR3 protein. The sample has about 19,000 distinct CDR3 sequences; about two thirds are singletons. Sequencing was carried out using peripheral blood. These receptors all come from a male donor with glioblastoma.

The V gene is TRBV4-1, the J gene TRBJ2-7; D uncertain. This CDR3 is 12 amino acids long. V was clipped by 0 bases and J by 9 bases, with 9 bases between them. Germline CDR1 and CDR2: MGHRA and YSYEKL. The CDR3 region is CASSQEGTAQYF. Written as DNA, the CDR3 is TGCGCCAGCAGCCAAGAAGGTACCGCGCAGTACTTC.

As concerns this clonotype: This clone may be a read error of a much larger clone one base away. This likely comes from a read error, as the CDR3 has no conserved phenylalanine or tryptophan at its end. The chain is built from TRBV20-1 and TRBJ2-7; TRBD1 matches 10 bases. V shed 6 bases, J shed 6 bases, and the junction held 14 bases outside the gene matches. This CDR3 is 15 amino acids long. Germline values: CDR1 DFQATT, CDR2 SNEGSKA (reference sequence). Written as DNA, the CDR3 is TGCAGTGCGCAGGAGCCGGGACAGGGGTCTTCCGAGCAGTACTTA. This gives the protein CSAQEPGQGSSEQYL.

Of note for this clonotype: This may arise from a read error, as a much more abundant clone is one base away. The chain has TRBV5-1 and TRBJ2-7; D unclear. The CDR3 totals 14 residues. Germline V lookup: CDR1 SGHRS, CDR2 YFSETQ. The CDR3 here is CASSSSGLSCEQYF. CDR3 nucleotide sequence: TGCGCCAGCAGCTCTTCGGGCCTCTCCTGCGAGCAGTACTTC.

The rearrangement uses TRBV7-9 and TRBJ2-3; 8 nucleotides match TRBD2. With 5 bases clipped from V and 2 bases from J, the junction kept 9 bases outside the gene matches. The CDR3 sequence is 16 residues long. Per germline, CDR1 SEHNR and CDR2 FQNEAQ (reference sequence). CDR3 DNA sequence: TGTGCCAGCAGCCCACCCGGGGGGGGTCCCACAGATACGCAGTATTTT. Its translation: CASSPPGGGPTDTQYF.

To note about this clonotype: One junction end does not reproduce the germline sequence, and a read error may be involved. This sequence joins TRBV20-1 and TRBJ1-6, with unresolved D. The CDR3 consists of 14 residues. Germline V CDR1 and CDR2: DFQATT, SNEGSKA (reference sequence). As DNA, the CDR3 is TGCAGTGCCCAACCTCGGGGATATAATTCACCCCTACACTTT. Its translation is CSAQPRGYNSPLHF.

On this clonotype: Compared with germline, one end of the junction differs, possibly owing to a read error. The rearrangement joins TRBV20-1 to TRBJ2-5, with D perhaps TRBD2 (6 bases). The CDR3 consists of 16 residues. The germline V gene encodes CDR1 DFQATT and CDR2 SNEGSKA (reference sequence). CDR3 DNA: TGCAGTGCCAGACCCAGCGGGCGCTTTTACCAAGAGACCCAGTGCTTC. Amino acid sequence: CSARPSGRFYQETQCF.

This clonotype was seen only a few times. Because it lacks the conserved phenylalanine or tryptophan at the end, this CDR3 is likely a read error. The limits of the CDR3 on the DNA are not certain, so only TCRdb's listed CDR3 is given. The gene calls are TRBV29-1 and TRBJ2-7; TRBD2, the table's D call, was not compared with the DNA. Ends included, the CDR3 has 14 residues. The V gene's germline CDR1 is SQVTM and CDR2 ANQGSEA. CDR3 sequence reads: CSVEGVAGAREQYS.

This clonotype was detected once. One junction end does not reproduce the germline sequence, and a read error may be involved. J is TRBJ2-1 and V is TRBV12-3 or TRBV12-4, with 13 bases fitting TRBD2. This CDR3 has 19 amino acids. The CDR3 DNA follows: TGTGCCAGCAGACGCACGACTAGCGGGAGGACGAGCTCCCACAATGTGCAGTTCTTC. Amino acids: CASRRTTSGRTSSHNVQFF.

For this clonotype: A junction boundary mismatches the germline segment, possibly from a read error. The chain links TRBV29-1 to TRBJ2-5, with D perhaps matching TRBD2 (5 bases). CDR3 length equals 13 residues. CDR1 and CDR2 from the germline V gene are SQVTM and ANQGSEA. CDR3 region: CSVEHGNQETRYF. As DNA, the CDR3 is TGCAGCGTTGAGCACGGGAACCAAGAGACCCGGTACTTC.

As to this clonotype: Compared with germline, one end of the junction differs, possibly owing to a read error. V gene TRBV6-5 combines with J gene TRBJ2-3; D gene uncertain. The germline V gene has CDR1 MNHEY and CDR2 SVGAGI. The length of the CDR3 is 13 residues. The CDR3 sequence: CASSYRSIDTQYF. CDR3 nucleotide sequence: TGTGCCAGCAGTTACCGGAGCATAGATACGCAGTATTTT.

This sequence joins TRBV5-6 and TRBJ1-2; the D gene is possibly TRBD1 (6 bases). Per the germline V gene, CDR1 is SGHDT and CDR2 is YYEEEE. The V gene lost 5 bases and the J gene lost 2 bases, with 13 bases spanning the gap. This CDR3 has 14 residues. Here the CDR3 DNA reads TGTGCCAGCAGTTTGCCGGACAGCAACTATGGCTACACCTTC. Amino acids: CASSLPDSNYGYTF.

The rearrangement links TRBV11-2 to TRBJ2-1; 10 bases agree with TRBD2. The CDR3 has 15 residues. J lost 12 bases, V lost 3 bases, and 11 bases had no gene match. CDR1 is SGHAT and CDR2 is FQNNGV in the germline V gene. DNA for the CDR3: TGTGCCAGCAGCTTTCCAGCGGGAGGGCCTGAGCGGCAGTTCTTC. Residues: CASSFPAGGPERQFF.

This clonotype appeared a few times. The chain has TRBV5-1 and TRBJ1-4, with a possible D match to TRBD1 (6 bases). This CDR3 is 16 amino acids long. V dropped 4 bases and J dropped 3 bases, with 16 bases sitting between them. Germline V gene lookup returns CDR1 SGHRS and CDR2 YFSETQ. Here the CDR3 reads CASSLQGGGANEKLFF. Written as DNA, the CDR3 is TGCGCCAGCAGCCTACAAGGGGGGGGTGCTAATGAAAAACTGTTTTTT. The full variable domain, in which reference TRBV5-1 and TRBJ1-4 provide the parts outside the CDR3, is KAGVTQTPRYLIKTRGQQVTLSCSPISGHRSVSWYQQTPGQGLQFLFEYFSETQRNKGNFPGRFSGRQFSNSRSEMNVSTLELGDSALYLCASSLQGGGANEKLFFGSGTQLSVL.

A word on this clonotype: Since the CDR3 does not end with the conserved phenylalanine or tryptophan, this likely comes from a read error. The chain employs TRBV6-5 and TRBJ1-1; D is unresolved. The CDR3 length is 12 residues. Germline values: CDR1 MNHEY, CDR2 SVGAGI. CDR3 in DNA: TGTGTCAGCAGTTACCTTGGCACTGAAGCTTTCCTT. Protein sequence: CVSSYLGTEAFL.

The CDR3 reads CASSLGLAMVADTQYF. The CDR3 nucleotides are TGTGCCAGCAGCCTCGGACTAGCGATGGTCGCAGATACGCAGTATTTT. The chain recombines TRBV11-2 with TRBJ2-3, with 9 bases lining up with TRBD2. The CDR3 covers 16 residues. Germline V gene lookup returns CDR1 SGHAT and CDR2 FQNNGV. The V and J ends lost 5 bases and 4 bases, in that order; junction bases with no gene match: 10.

Comment on this clonotype: This is likely a read error, given that the CDR3 carries no conserved phenylalanine or tryptophan at its end. The chain employs TRBV29-1 and TRBJ1-2; D is unclear. CDR1 SQVTM and CDR2 ANQGSEA come from the germline V gene. The CDR3 has 12 amino acids. The germline V and J ends were trimmed by 5 bases and 8 bases, with 15 bases remaining between them. The CDR3 reads CSVSPGLYGYTY. The CDR3 DNA follows: TGCAGCGTTTCGCCCGGGCTCTACGGCTACACCTAC.

For this clonotype: At one of its ends the junction is not consistent with the germline gene, which may arise from a read error. The chain is built from TRBV11-2 and TRBJ2-2; TRBD2 aligns across 7 bases. Germline V gives CDR1 SGHAT, CDR2 FQNNGV. This CDR3 is built from 20 residues. In DNA, the CDR3 is TGTGCCAGCATCCCCTCATTCGGCCGAGGGCTAGCGGTAAACACTGGGGAGCTGTTTTTT. Protein: CASIPSFGRGLAVNTGELFF. Supplemented by reference TRBV11-2 and TRBJ2-2, the full variable domain reads EAGVAQSPRYKIIEKRQSVAFWCNPISGHATLYWYQQILGQGPKLLIQFQNNGVVDDSQLPKDRFSAERLKGVDSTLKIQPAKLEDSAVYLCASIPSFGRGLAVNTGELFFGEGSRLTVL.

The V and J genes are TRBV6-6 and TRBJ2-6; D perhaps matches TRBD1 (6 bases). The V gene's germline CDR1 is MNHNY and CDR2 SVGAGI (reference sequence). The CDR3 is made up of 16 amino acids. V shed 2 bases and J shed 4 bases, with 12 bases lying between them. CDR3 loop: CASSYTGMGGANVLTF. The CDR3 DNA reads as TGTGCCAGCAGTTACACAGGGATGGGAGGGGCCAACGTCCTGACTTTC.

By share, this clonotype counts as medium-sized (0.01 to 0.1%). This sequence joins TRBV11-1 and TRBJ2-2; unclear D gene. This CDR3 region has 13 residues. V lost 5 bases and J 2 bases, leaving 6 bases between the germline ends. Germline V lookup: CDR1 SGHAT, CDR2 FQDESV (reference sequence). The CDR3 DNA is TGTGCCAGCAGCGCCCCAAACACCGGGGAGCTGTTTTTT. Its translation is CASSAPNTGELFF.

This clonotype was observed a few times. The chain carries TRBV20-1 and TRBJ2-7; 9 bases fit TRBD2. The junction had 6 bases not matched to a gene; V was cut back by 1 base and J by 2 bases. CDR3 length equals 15 residues. Germline-derived CDR1 and CDR2 are DFQATT and SNEGSKA (reference sequence). Here the CDR3 reads CSARGSGGLTYEQYF. CDR3 sequence (DNA): TGCAGTGCTAGAGGGAGCGGGGGGCTTACCTACGAGCAGTACTTC.

This clonotype was found a few times. The junction departs from germline at one end; a sequencing error may be responsible. The chain uses TRBV11-2 and TRBJ2-1; 8 nucleotides align to TRBD2. This CDR3 is built from 14 residues. The germline V gene has CDR1 SGHAT and CDR2 FQNNGV. CDR3 DNA sequence: TGTGCCAGCAGTTTAGCGGGACAAGCAAATGAGCAGTTCTTC. Protein: CASSLAGQANEQFF.